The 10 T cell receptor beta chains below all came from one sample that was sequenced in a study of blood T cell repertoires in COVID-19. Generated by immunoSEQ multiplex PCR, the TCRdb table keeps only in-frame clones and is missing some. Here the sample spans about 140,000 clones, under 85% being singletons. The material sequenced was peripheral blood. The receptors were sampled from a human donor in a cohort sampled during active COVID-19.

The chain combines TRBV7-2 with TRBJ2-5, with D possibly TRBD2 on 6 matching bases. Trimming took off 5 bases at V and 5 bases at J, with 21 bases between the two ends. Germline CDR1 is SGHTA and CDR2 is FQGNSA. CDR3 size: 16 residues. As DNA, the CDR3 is TGTGCCAGCAGCCCCGGGATAGCGGTTTATTCGGAGACCCAGTACTTC. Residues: CASSPGIAVYSETQYF.

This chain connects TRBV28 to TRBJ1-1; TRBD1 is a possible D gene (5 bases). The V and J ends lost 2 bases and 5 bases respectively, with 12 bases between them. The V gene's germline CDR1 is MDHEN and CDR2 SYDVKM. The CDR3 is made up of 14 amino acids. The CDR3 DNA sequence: TGTGCCAGCAGTTTACCGGGACTTCGAACTGAAGCTTTCTTT. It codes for CASSLPGLRTEAFF.

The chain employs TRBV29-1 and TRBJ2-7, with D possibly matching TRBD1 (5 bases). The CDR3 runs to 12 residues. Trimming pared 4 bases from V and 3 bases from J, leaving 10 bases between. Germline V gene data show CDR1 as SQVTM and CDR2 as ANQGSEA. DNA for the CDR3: TGCAGCGTTGCGGACATAGTCTACGAGCAGTACTTC. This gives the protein CSVADIVYEQYF.

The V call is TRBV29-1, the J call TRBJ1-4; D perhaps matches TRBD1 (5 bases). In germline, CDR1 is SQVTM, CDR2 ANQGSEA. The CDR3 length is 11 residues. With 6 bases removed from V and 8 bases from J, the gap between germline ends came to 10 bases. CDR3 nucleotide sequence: TGCAGCGTGGACGGGGGGGAAAAACTGTTTTTT. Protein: CSVDGGEKLFF.

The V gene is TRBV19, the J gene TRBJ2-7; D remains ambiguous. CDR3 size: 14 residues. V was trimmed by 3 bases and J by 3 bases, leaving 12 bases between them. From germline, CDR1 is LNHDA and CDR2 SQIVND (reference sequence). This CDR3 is CASSIGRINYEQYF. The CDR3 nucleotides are TGTGCCAGTAGTATTGGCAGGATTAACTACGAGCAGTACTTC.

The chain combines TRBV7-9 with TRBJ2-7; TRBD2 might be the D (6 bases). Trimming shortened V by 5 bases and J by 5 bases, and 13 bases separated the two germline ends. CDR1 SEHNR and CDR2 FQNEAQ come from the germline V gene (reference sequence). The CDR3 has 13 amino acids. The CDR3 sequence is CASSEEGSHEQYF. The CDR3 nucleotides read TGTGCCAGCAGCGAGGAGGGGTCCCACGAGCAGTACTTC.

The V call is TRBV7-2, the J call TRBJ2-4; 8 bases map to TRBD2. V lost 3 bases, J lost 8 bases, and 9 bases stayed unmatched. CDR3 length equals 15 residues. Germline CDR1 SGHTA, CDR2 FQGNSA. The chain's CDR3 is CASSFGLGGGDIQYF. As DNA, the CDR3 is TGTGCCAGCAGCTTTGGGCTCGGGGGGGGTGACATTCAGTACTTC.

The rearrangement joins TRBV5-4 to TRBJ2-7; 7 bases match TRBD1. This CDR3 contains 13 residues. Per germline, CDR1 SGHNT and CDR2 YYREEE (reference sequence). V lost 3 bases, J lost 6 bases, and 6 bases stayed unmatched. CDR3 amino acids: CASSSDRALEQYF. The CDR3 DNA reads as TGTGCCAGCAGCTCCGACAGGGCTCTCGAGCAGTACTTC.

The CDR3 nucleotides read TGTGCCAGCAGCTCCGCTAGCGGACCTCCGAACAATGAGCAGTTCTTC. Amino acid sequence: CASSSASGPPNNEQFF. The rearrangement uses TRBV7-3 and TRBJ2-1, with 7 positions matching TRBD2. V gave up 4 bases and J gave up 5 bases; unmatched junction bases: 11. This CDR3 contains 16 residues. CDR1 is SGHTA, CDR2 FQGTGA, per germline.

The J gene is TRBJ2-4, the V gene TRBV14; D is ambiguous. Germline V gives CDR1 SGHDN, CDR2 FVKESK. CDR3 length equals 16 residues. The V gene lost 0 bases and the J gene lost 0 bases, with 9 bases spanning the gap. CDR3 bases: TGTGCCAGCAGCCAAGATCTGGGCATAGCCAAAAACATTCAGTACTTC. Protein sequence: CASSQDLGIAKNIQYF.